These 20 T cell receptor beta chains share one sample of origin, sequenced in a study of CD8 T cells in ankylosing spondylitis. TCRdb independently ran MiXCR on the 5' RACE reads; one entry per CDR3 protein. The sample has about 39,000 distinct CDR3 sequences; less than 4% are singletons. The sequenced material came from blood, either unsorted or a sorted T cell fraction (not recorded which). The receptors here all came from a male donor with ankylosing spondylitis or in good health (not recorded which).

There are many counts of this clonotype. The chain uses TRBV9 and TRBJ2-2, with a tentative D call TRBD1 (5 bases). CDR1 is SGDLS and CDR2 is YYNGEE in the germline V gene. The CDR3 runs 15 residues. V gave up 3 bases and J gave up 7 bases, with 16 bases separating them. CDR3 protein: CASSGSTQGYGELFF. The DNA for the CDR3 is TGTGCCAGCAGCGGCTCCACGCAGGGTTACGGGGAGCTGTTTTTT.

In its sample, this clonotype was seen many times. In DNA, the CDR3 is TGTGCCAGCAGCGGGACCCAAGAGACCCAGTACTTC. Encoded protein: CASSGTQETQYF. This chain connects TRBV9 to TRBJ2-5; no clear D. The CDR3 is 12 residues long. V lost 3 bases and J 1 base, leaving 4 bases between the germline ends. The V gene's germline CDR1 is SGDLS and CDR2 YYNGEE.

This clonotype was observed a handful of times. The gene calls are TRBV9 and TRBJ2-1, with TRBD2 matching 14 bases. Looked up from germline, CDR1 is SGDLS and CDR2 is YYNGEE. V gave up 0 bases and J gave up 4 bases; unmatched junction bases: 12. CDR3 length: 20 residues. The CDR3 reads CASSVAVTSGGGWGYNEQFF. CDR3 DNA: TGTGCCAGCAGCGTAGCTGTGACTAGCGGGGGGGGCTGGGGTTACAATGAGCAGTTCTTC.

This clonotype was detected many times. J is TRBJ2-4 and V is TRBV6-5; D uncertain. CDR3 size: 16 residues. CDR1 is MNHEY and CDR2 is SVGAGI in the germline V gene. The V end lost 2 bases, the J end lost 3 bases, and 14 bases lay between the germline ends. The CDR3 spells CASSYVTGSGKNIQYF. The CDR3 region has the DNA TGTGCCAGCAGTTACGTTACGGGTTCGGGCAAAAACATTCAGTACTTC.

This clonotype was detected ten times or more. The genes are TRBV9 and TRBJ2-2; D is undetermined. The V gene's germline CDR1 is SGDLS and CDR2 YYNGEE. The CDR3 runs to 16 residues. Trimming took 2 bases from V and 0 from J, leaving 11 bases between them. CDR3 DNA sequence: TGTGCCAGCAGCGTTGCAGGCTCCGCGAACACCGGGGAGCTGTTTTTT. Encoded protein: CASSVAGSANTGELFF.

Many counts were recorded for this clonotype. Mismatch with germline at one junction end may stem from a read error. The chain uses TRBV9 and TRBJ1-1, with D perhaps matching TRBD1 (5 bases). Germline V CDR1 and CDR2: SGDLS, YYNGEE. The CDR3 covers 14 residues. The CDR3 nucleotides are TGTGCCAGCAGCGAACTGGGGGGGAACGCTGAAGCTTTCTTT. Residues: CASSELGGNAEAFF.

This clonotype was observed at least ten times. The chain is built from TRBV9 and TRBJ2-5; D gene ambiguous. The germline V and J ends were trimmed by 0 bases and 4 bases, with 7 bases remaining between them. CDR3 size: 13 residues. The germline V gene has CDR1 SGDLS and CDR2 YYNGEE. The CDR3 loop is CASSVGVAETQYF. CDR3 in DNA: TGTGCCAGCAGCGTAGGGGTGGCAGAGACCCAGTACTTC. The full variable domain, rest sourced from reference TRBV9 and TRBJ2-5, is DSGVTQTPKHLITATGQRVTLRCSPRSGDLSVYWYQQSLDQGLQFLIQYYNGEERAKGNILERFSAQQFPDLHSELNLSSLELGDSALYFCASSVGVAETQYFGPGTRLLVL.

This clonotype was detected ten times or more. The CDR3 bases are TGTGCCAGCAGCTCCGGAGGGCGCACCGGGGAGCTGTTTTTT. Residues: CASSSGGRTGELFF. The genes are TRBV9 and TRBJ2-2; TRBD2 might be the D (6 bases). The CDR3 contains 14 residues. Trimming cost V 4 bases and J 4 bases, with 11 bases left between them. CDR1 is SGDLS, CDR2 YYNGEE, per germline. Full variable domain (rest looked up from reference TRBV9 and TRBJ2-2): DSGVTQTPKHLITATGQRVTLRCSPRSGDLSVYWYQQSLDQGLQFLIQYYNGEERAKGNILERFSAQQFPDLHSELNLSSLELGDSALYFCASSSGGRTGELFFGEGSRLTVL.

This clonotype was seen at least ten times. This chain uses TRBV27 with TRBJ2-1, with TRBD1 identical over 8 bases. The CDR3 length is 14 residues. CDR1 and CDR2 from the germline V gene are MNHEY and SMNVEV (reference sequence). Trimming took 2 bases from V and 9 from J; bases not matched to a gene: 6. The CDR3 sequence is CASSLPHRGAEQFF. The CDR3 DNA is TGTGCCAGCAGTTTACCACACAGGGGGGCTGAGCAGTTCTTC.

This clonotype was observed at least ten times. This chain joins TRBV9 and TRBJ2-3, with TRBD2 as a possible D gene (7 bases). Trimming pared 3 bases from V and 6 bases from J, leaving 14 bases between. The CDR3 runs to 14 residues. Germline V lookup: CDR1 SGDLS, CDR2 YYNGEE. The CDR3 region is CASSDPGGRDTQYF. In DNA form, the CDR3 reads TGTGCCAGCAGCGACCCGGGGGGCAGGGATACGCAGTATTTT.

This clonotype was seen at least ten times. The V and J genes are TRBV9 and TRBJ2-3; D gene uncertain. CDR1 and CDR2 (germline): SGDLS, YYNGEE. The V gene lost 0 bases and the J gene lost 1 base, with 9 bases spanning the gap. The length of the CDR3 is 15 residues. The CDR3 bases are TGTGCCAGCAGCGTAGAGGCTTTACGCACAGATACGCAGTATTTT. Its protein is CASSVEALRTDTQYF. Full variable domain (rest looked up from reference TRBV9 and TRBJ2-3): DSGVTQTPKHLITATGQRVTLRCSPRSGDLSVYWYQQSLDQGLQFLIQYYNGEERAKGNILERFSAQQFPDLHSELNLSSLELGDSALYFCASSVEALRTDTQYFGPGTRLTVL.

This clonotype was counted ten times or more. As DNA, the CDR3 is TGTGCCAGCAGCAGAGATTTACTGCTTATGAACACTGAAGCTTTCTTT. It is translated as CASSRDLLLMNTEAFF. The genes are TRBV9 and TRBJ1-1; D gene uncertain. CDR3 size: 16 residues. Trimming removed 4 bases from V and 0 bases from J, with 16 bases in between. CDR1 is SGDLS, CDR2 YYNGEE, per germline. The full variable domain, with the rest looked up from reference TRBV9 and TRBJ1-1, is DSGVTQTPKHLITATGQRVTLRCSPRSGDLSVYWYQQSLDQGLQFLIQYYNGEERAKGNILERFSAQQFPDLHSELNLSSLELGDSALYFCASSRDLLLMNTEAFFGQGTRLTVV.

This clonotype was recorded at least ten times. V usage is TRBV9 and J usage is TRBJ2-5; D gene uncertain. The germline V gene has CDR1 SGDLS and CDR2 YYNGEE. V was pared by 0 bases and J by 5 bases, with 11 bases between. This CDR3 has 14 amino acids. In DNA form, the CDR3 reads TGTGCCAGCAGCGTAGTGCCAGTAGGGGAGACCCAGTACTTC. It translates to CASSVVPVGETQYF. Supplemented by reference TRBV9 and TRBJ2-5, the full variable domain reads DSGVTQTPKHLITATGQRVTLRCSPRSGDLSVYWYQQSLDQGLQFLIQYYNGEERAKGNILERFSAQQFPDLHSELNLSSLELGDSALYFCASSVVPVGETQYFGPGTRLLVL.

In this sample, this clonotype turned up many times. The CDR3 DNA reads TGTGCCAGCACAAACCCGGGGGGGGATACGCAGTATTTT. It specifies CASTNPGGDTQYF. The V call is TRBV9, the J call TRBJ2-3; 8 bases line up with TRBD2. This CDR3 is built from 13 residues. V gave up 6 bases and J gave up 6 bases; unmatched junction bases: 6. The germline gives CDR1 SGDLS, CDR2 YYNGEE.

This clonotype was picked up many times. The chain has TRBV9 and TRBJ2-1; D is possibly TRBD1 (6 bases). CDR3 size: 13 residues. The V and J ends lost 4 bases and 4 bases respectively, with 9 bases between them. The germline gives CDR1 SGDLS, CDR2 YYNGEE. This chain's CDR3 is CASSLQGYNEQFF. In DNA, the CDR3 is TGTGCCAGCAGCCTACAGGGTTACAATGAGCAGTTCTTC.

The table lists this clonotype with many counts. The chain joins TRBV9 to TRBJ2-2, with 9 bases that match TRBD1. This CDR3 has 17 residues. V was pared by 4 bases and J by 7 bases, with 14 bases of the junction left unmatched. Germline CDR1 and CDR2: SGDLS and YYNGEE. Here the CDR3 DNA reads TGTGCCAGCAGCCCGAGGGGGGACAGGGTTTTCGACGGGGAGCTGTTTTTT. It translates to CASSPRGDRVFDGELFF.

This clonotype was detected many times. The chain couples TRBV9 to TRBJ2-1; 10 nucleotides match TRBD1. Germline V lookup: CDR1 SGDLS, CDR2 YYNGEE. The V gene end was trimmed by 3 bases and the J gene end by 6 bases; junction bases not matched to a gene: 6. This CDR3 is built from 15 residues. The CDR3 DNA reads as TGTGCCAGCAGCGCCTCGACAGGGGGCTTCAATGAGCAGTTCTTC. As protein: CASSASTGGFNEQFF.

This clonotype was recorded at least ten times. The chain recombines TRBV9 with TRBJ2-1; 7 bases map to TRBD1. The germline V gene has CDR1 SGDLS and CDR2 YYNGEE. Trimming at V came to 4 bases and at J to 5 bases, leaving 9 bases not matched to a gene. CDR3 size: 15 residues. CDR3 DNA: TGTGCCAGCAGCAGTTCCGGGACAGAGCACAATGAGCAGTTCTTC. This encodes CASSSSGTEHNEQFF.

This clonotype was picked up many times. The rearrangement uses TRBV9 and TRBJ2-2, with D tentatively TRBD1 or TRBD2 (5 bases each). The CDR3 length is 16 residues. The V end was cut by 4 bases, the J end by 1 base, with 14 bases between. Germline CDR1 is SGDLS and CDR2 is YYNGEE. The CDR3 DNA reads as TGTGCCAGCAGCTCATCGACGGGGCTGAACACCGGGGAGCTGTTTTTT. Translation gives CASSSSTGLNTGELFF.

This clonotype was recorded many times. CDR3 region: CASSVVGTGKETQYF. CDR3 nucleotides: TGTGCCAGCAGCGTAGTCGGGACAGGAAAAGAGACCCAGTACTTC. V and J are TRBV9 and TRBJ2-5; 8 nucleotides match TRBD1. CDR1 is SGDLS, CDR2 YYNGEE, per germline. V lost 0 bases and J lost 3; bases outside the gene matches: 4. This CDR3 spans 15 amino acids.